These 15 T cell receptor beta chains came from one sample sequenced in a study of blood T cells in healthy people across ages. Through a sample-barcoded 5' primer and a J-beta primer mix, a second PCR was run for roughly 6 to 11 cycles. TCRdb redid the calling of the 5' RACE reads with MiXCR, one entry per CDR3 protein. The sample includes roughly 1,300,000 distinct CDR3 sequences, roughly 60% of them seen just once. Sequences were obtained from blood. The receptors here all came from a man aged 18-30 years in good health.

This clonotype is a singleton in its sample. The rearrangement links TRBV7-9 to TRBJ2-1, with D hard to call. Germline CDR1 is SEHNR and CDR2 is FQNEAQ (reference sequence). CDR3 length: 16 residues. The ends were cut back, 7 bases at V and 4 bases at J, with 20 bases in the middle. CDR3 loop: CASIPSRAPGYNEQFF. CDR3 DNA: TGTGCCAGCATCCCCTCTAGAGCGCCAGGATACAATGAGCAGTTCTTC.

The chain is built from TRBV7-6 and TRBJ2-1, with D perhaps TRBD1 (6 bases). Germline V gives CDR1 SGHVS, CDR2 FNYEAQ. V was shortened by 5 bases and J by 5 bases, with 16 bases between the two germline ends. This CDR3 contains 15 residues. The CDR3 bases are TGTGCCAGCAGCCCCCAAGGACAGATACACAATGAGCAGTTCTTC. Amino acid sequence: CASSPQGQIHNEQFF.

This chain uses TRBV2 with TRBJ2-1; D remains ambiguous. Trimming pared 1 base from V and 14 bases from J, leaving 9 bases between. Germline loops: CDR1 SNHLY, CDR2 FYNNEI. This CDR3 spans 11 amino acids. The CDR3 DNA reads TGTGCCAGCAGTGAAGGGGCTAGTAAGTTCTTC. Translation: CASSEGASKFF.

This clonotype has only a few counts. The chain combines TRBV10-3 with TRBJ2-7, with D hard to call. V lost 8 bases, J lost 6 bases, and 11 bases lay in between. The CDR3 is 11 amino acids. Germline V gene sequence: CDR1 ENHRY, CDR2 SYGVKD. The chain's CDR3 is CAIGLSVEQYF. Written as DNA, the CDR3 is TGTGCCATCGGCCTGTCGGTCGAGCAGTACTTC.

A single count supports this clonotype. V usage is TRBV12-3 or TRBV12-4 and J usage is TRBJ2-7, with 7 positions matching TRBD1. The junction had 6 bases not matched to a gene; V was cut back by 5 bases and J by 2 bases. The CDR3 sequence is 14 residues long. CDR3 nucleotide sequence: TGTGCCAGCAGTATCTTCCAGGGGGCCTACGAGCAGTACTTC. Translation gives CASSIFQGAYEQYF.

The J gene is TRBJ2-1, the V gene TRBV3-1; tentative D call: TRBD1 (6 bases). Germline CDR1 and CDR2: LGHDT and YNNKEL (reference sequence). Trimming left V 1 base short and J 6 bases short, with 16 bases between. This CDR3 comprises 16 residues. CDR3 sequence: CASSQALTGWGNEQFF. CDR3 in DNA: TGTGCCAGCAGCCAAGCTCTCACAGGGTGGGGCAATGAGCAGTTCTTC.

This sequence joins TRBV10-3 and TRBJ1-6; the match to TRBD1 covers 8 bases. The J segment lost 10 bases and the V segment lost 5 bases, leaving 10 bases of the junction unmatched. The CDR3 is 15 residues long. Looked up from germline, CDR1 is ENHRY and CDR2 is SYGVKD. CDR3 DNA sequence: TGTGCCATCAGTCAGACAGGGGAGGAGGGGTCACCCCTCCACTTT. Its translation: CAISQTGEEGSPLHF.

CDR3 loop: CASIYGGADGYTF. The CDR3 bases are TGTGCCAGCATCTACGGGGGGGCTGACGGCTACACCTTC. The chain recombines TRBV6-6 with TRBJ1-2, with a tentative D call TRBD1 (6 bases). The CDR3 has 13 residues. CDR1 is MNHNY and CDR2 is SVGAGI in the germline V gene (reference sequence). V gave up 7 bases and J gave up 8 bases, with 17 bases separating them.

The chain carries TRBV3-1 and TRBJ2-7; TRBD1 might be the D (6 bases). The end of the DNA aligns better with TRBJ2-5, so the J call may be wrong. The CDR3 totals 16 residues. The germline V gene has CDR1 LGHDT and CDR2 YNNKEL (reference sequence). The DNA of the CDR3 is TGTGCCAGCAGCCTGAAGTTGGGGGCCGGGCCAGAGACCCAGTACTTC. This sequence encodes CASSLKLGAGPETQYF.

A few counts support this clonotype. The chain carries TRBV10-3 and TRBJ2-6; weak D call: TRBD1 (6 bases). V gave up 4 bases and J gave up 0 bases, with 19 bases separating them. There are 19 residues in the CDR3. CDR1 and CDR2 from the germline V gene are ENHRY and SYGVKD. In DNA form, the CDR3 reads TGTGCCATCAGTGGAACCGGGACACCTATAAGCTCTGGGGCCAACGTCCTGACTTTC. Translated: CAISGTGTPISSGANVLTF.

The chain couples TRBV5-5 to TRBJ1-1; the D gene is possibly TRBD1 (6 bases). Deletions cut 1 base from V and 4 bases from J, with 14 bases between. The CDR3 length is 15 residues. Per the germline V gene, CDR1 is SGHKS and CDR2 is YYEKEE (reference sequence). In nucleotides, the CDR3 is TGTGCCAGCAGCTTGTCGGGGGCCCTGGGCACTGAAGCTTTCTTT. This encodes CASSLSGALGTEAFF. Looking up the rest from reference TRBV5-5 and TRBJ1-1 gives the full variable domain: DAGVTQSPTHLIKTRGQQVTLRCSPISGHKSVSWYQQVLGQGPQFIFQYYEKEERGRGNFPDRFSARQFPNYSSELNVNALLLGDSALYLCASSLSGALGTEAFFGQGTRLTVV.

This chain links TRBV4-1 with TRBJ2-3; D could derive from TRBD1 or TRBD2 (5 bases each). Germline V gives CDR1 MGHRA, CDR2 YSYEKL. This CDR3 contains 18 residues. Trimming stripped 6 bases from V and 8 bases from J, with 30 bases between. The CDR3 nucleotides read TGCGCCAGCAGACAACTACGCTTACACAGGTCTAGCACACGTACGCAGTATTTT. This translates into CASRQLRLHRSSTRTQYF.

This chain uses TRBV27 with TRBJ2-7, with 15 bases fitting TRBD2. Germline CDR1 reads MNHEY; CDR2 reads SMNVEV (reference sequence). This CDR3 has 18 amino acids. The V segment lost 4 bases and the J segment 7 bases; nucleotides outside the gene matches: 14. The CDR3 DNA reads TGTGCCAGCAGTTCCGGACTAGCGGGAGGGTTAGGGTTTTATGAGCAGTACTTC. Residues: CASSSGLAGGLGFYEQYF.

The chain uses TRBV12-3 or TRBV12-4 and TRBJ1-1; D possibly corresponds to TRBD1 (6 bases). V dropped 10 bases and J dropped 1 base, with 16 bases sitting between them. The CDR3 has 14 amino acids. In nucleotides, the CDR3 is TGTGCCACCCGACCGACAGGTCGGAACACTGAAGCTTTCTTT. Protein product: CATRPTGRNTEAFF.

This clonotype was observed at least ten times. A read error is possible here, since a much larger clone lies one base away. V is TRBV12-3 or TRBV12-4 and J is TRBJ2-5; a weak D match, TRBD2 (6 bases). The CDR3 runs to 14 residues. V gave up 6 bases and J gave up 1 base, with 12 bases separating them. In DNA, the CDR3 is TGTGCCAGCAGAGTGATTAGCGGCCAAGAGACCCAGTACTTC. Translating it yields CASRVISGQETQYF.